A single T cell receptor (beta chain) is shown here with its context. Sequenced by immunoSEQ multiplex PCR; TCRdb stores in-frame clones only, minus some. Seen here are around 68,000 clones, approximately 90% observed once, and the top ten hold approximately 1.1%. This sample was taken from a study of OX40 agonist ivuxolimab in advanced cancers. Study information: Cohort: 80% to 85% men, mean age approximately 66, aged about 23 to 79.

V lost 0 bases, J lost 3 bases, and 7 bases stayed unmatched. Germline CDR1 is SGHAT and CDR2 is FQNNGV. The CDR3 has 16 amino acids. Sequencing was performed on CD4+ or CD8+ T cells sorted from blood, taken in a trial of the OX40 agonist ivuxolimab. The V and J genes are TRBV11-2 and TRBJ2-7, with 8 bases aligning to TRBD1. This TCR was recovered from an adult with an advanced solid tumor such as melanoma, head and neck, liver or kidney cancer. The CDR3 sequence: CASSLDAGGEIYEQYF. In DNA, the CDR3 is TGTGCCAGCAGCTTAGACGCAGGGGGCGAAATCTACGAGCAGTACTTC. Complete variable domain (other parts from reference TRBV11-2 and TRBJ2-7): EAGVAQSPRYKIIEKRQSVAFWCNPISGHATLYWYQQILGQGPKLLIQFQNNGVVDDSQLPKDRFSAERLKGVDSTLKIQPAKLEDSAVYLCASSLDAGGEIYEQYFGPGTRLTVT.